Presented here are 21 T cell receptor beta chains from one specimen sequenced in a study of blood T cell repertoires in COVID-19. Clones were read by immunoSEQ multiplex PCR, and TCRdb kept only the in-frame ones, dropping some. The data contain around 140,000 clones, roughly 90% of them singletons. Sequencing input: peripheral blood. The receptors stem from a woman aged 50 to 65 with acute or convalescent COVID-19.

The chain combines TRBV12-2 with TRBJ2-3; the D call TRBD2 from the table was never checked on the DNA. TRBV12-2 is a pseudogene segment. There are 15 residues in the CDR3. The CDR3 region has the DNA TGTGCAAGTCGCATGCGGGAGGCTCGCACAGATACGCAGTATTTT. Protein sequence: CASRMREARTDTQYF.

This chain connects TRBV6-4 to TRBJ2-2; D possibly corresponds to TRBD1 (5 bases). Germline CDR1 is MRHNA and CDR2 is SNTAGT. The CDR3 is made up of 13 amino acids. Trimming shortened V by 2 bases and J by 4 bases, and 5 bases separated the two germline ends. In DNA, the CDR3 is TGTGCCAGCAGTGACAGGGGCACCGGGGAGCTGTTTTTT. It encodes CASSDRGTGELFF.

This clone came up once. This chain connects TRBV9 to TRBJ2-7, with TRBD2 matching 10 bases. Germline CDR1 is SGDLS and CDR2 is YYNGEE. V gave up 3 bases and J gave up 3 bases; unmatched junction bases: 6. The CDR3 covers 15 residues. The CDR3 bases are TGTGCCAGCAGCGGAGGGACTAGCGAGAGCTACGAGCAGTACTTC. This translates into CASSGGTSESYEQYF. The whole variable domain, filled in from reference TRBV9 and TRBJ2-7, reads DSGVTQTPKHLITATGQRVTLRCSPRSGDLSVYWYQQSLDQGLQFLIQYYNGEERAKGNILERFSAQQFPDLHSELNLSSLELGDSALYFCASSGGTSESYEQYFGPGTRLTVT.

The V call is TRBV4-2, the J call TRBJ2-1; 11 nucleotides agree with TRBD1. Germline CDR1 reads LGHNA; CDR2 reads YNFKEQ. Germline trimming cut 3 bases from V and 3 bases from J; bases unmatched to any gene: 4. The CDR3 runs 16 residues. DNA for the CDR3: TGTGCCAGCAGCCAGTGGGGACAGGGGGTCTACAATGAGCAGTTCTTC. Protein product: CASSQWGQGVYNEQFF.

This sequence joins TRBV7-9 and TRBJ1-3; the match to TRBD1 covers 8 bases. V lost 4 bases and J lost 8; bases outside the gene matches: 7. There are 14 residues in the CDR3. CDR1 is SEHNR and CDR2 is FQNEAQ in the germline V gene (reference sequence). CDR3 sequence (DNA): TGTGCCAGCAGCTCTCTAGGACAGGGTGACACCATATATTTT. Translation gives CASSSLGQGDTIYF.

This CDR3 is CASSLGGQGAVYSPLHF. The CDR3 DNA reads TGCGCCAGCAGCTTGGGAGGACAGGGGGCGGTATATTCACCCCTCCACTTT. This rearrangement joins TRBV5-1 to TRBJ1-6; 11 bases are shared with TRBD1. This CDR3 is built from 17 residues. Trimming took 0 bases from V and 8 from J; bases not matched to a gene: 7. Looked up from germline, CDR1 is SGHRS and CDR2 is YFSETQ.

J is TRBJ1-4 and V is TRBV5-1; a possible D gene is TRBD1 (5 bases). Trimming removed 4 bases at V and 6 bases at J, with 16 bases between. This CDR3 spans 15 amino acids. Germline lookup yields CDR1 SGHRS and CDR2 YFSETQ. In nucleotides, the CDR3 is TGCGCCAGCAGCCTGGCAGGACCGGGGGATGAAAAACTGTTTTTT. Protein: CASSLAGPGDEKLFF.

The CDR3 is CASSAQYRDKNIQYF. Here the CDR3 DNA reads TGTGCCAGCAGCGCCCAGTACCGGGACAAAAACATTCAGTACTTC. The chain employs TRBV7-6 and TRBJ2-4, with D tentatively TRBD2 (5 bases). There are 15 residues in the CDR3. V dropped 5 bases and J dropped 3 bases, with 14 bases sitting between them. Germline assignment: CDR1 SGHVS and CDR2 FNYEAQ.

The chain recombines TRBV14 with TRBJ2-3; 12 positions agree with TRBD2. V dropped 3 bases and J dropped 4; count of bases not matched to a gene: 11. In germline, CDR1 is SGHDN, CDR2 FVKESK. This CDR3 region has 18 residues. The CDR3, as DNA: TGTGCCAGCAGCCAGGAATCCCAGACTAGCGGGGGTTCAGATACGCAGTATTTT. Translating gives CASSQESQTSGGSDTQYF.

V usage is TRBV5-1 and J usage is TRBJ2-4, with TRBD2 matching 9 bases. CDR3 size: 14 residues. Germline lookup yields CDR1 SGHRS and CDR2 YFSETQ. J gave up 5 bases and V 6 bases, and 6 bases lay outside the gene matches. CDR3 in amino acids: CASTAGGPQNIQYF. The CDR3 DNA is TGCGCCAGCACAGCGGGGGGTCCTCAAAACATTCAGTACTTC.

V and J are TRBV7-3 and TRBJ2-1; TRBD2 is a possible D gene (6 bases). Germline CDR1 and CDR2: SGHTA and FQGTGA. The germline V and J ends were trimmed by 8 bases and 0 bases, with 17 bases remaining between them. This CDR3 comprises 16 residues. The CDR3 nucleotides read TGTGCCAGCCATTCCCCGGGGGTGAGCTCCTACAATGAGCAGTTCTTC. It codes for CASHSPGVSSYNEQFF.

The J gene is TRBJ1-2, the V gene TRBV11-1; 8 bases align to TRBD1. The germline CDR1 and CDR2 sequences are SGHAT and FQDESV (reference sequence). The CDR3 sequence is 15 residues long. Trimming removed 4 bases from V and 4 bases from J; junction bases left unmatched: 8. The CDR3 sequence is CASSSSRDRFYGYTF. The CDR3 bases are TGTGCCAGCAGCTCGTCCCGGGACAGGTTCTATGGCTACACCTTC.

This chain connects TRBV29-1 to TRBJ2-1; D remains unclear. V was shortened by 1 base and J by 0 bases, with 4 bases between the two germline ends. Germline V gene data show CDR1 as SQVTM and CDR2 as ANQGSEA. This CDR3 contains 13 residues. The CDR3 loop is CSVEASSYNEQFF. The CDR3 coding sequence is TGCAGCGTTGAAGCGAGCTCCTACAATGAGCAGTTCTTC.

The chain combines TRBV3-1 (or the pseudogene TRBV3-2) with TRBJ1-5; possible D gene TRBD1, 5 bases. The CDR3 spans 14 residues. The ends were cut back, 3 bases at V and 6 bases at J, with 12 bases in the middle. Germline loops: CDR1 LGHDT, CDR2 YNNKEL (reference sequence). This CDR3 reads CASSHYGGGQPQHF. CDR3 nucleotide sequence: TGTGCCAGCAGCCACTATGGGGGAGGTCAGCCCCAGCATTTT.

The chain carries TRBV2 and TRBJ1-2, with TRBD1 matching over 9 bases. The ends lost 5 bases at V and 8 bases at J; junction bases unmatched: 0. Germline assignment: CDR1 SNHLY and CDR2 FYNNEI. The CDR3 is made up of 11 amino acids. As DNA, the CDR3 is TGTGCCAGCAGTACAGGGGGCGGCTACACCTTC. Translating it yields CASSTGGGYTF.

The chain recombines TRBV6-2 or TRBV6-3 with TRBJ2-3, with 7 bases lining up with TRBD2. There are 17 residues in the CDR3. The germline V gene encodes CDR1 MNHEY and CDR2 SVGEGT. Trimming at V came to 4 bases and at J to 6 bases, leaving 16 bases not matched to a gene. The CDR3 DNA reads TGTGCCAGCAGTTCCCCCAGGTCGCGGGGGAGCCTGGATACGCAGTATTTT. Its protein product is CASSSPRSRGSLDTQYF.

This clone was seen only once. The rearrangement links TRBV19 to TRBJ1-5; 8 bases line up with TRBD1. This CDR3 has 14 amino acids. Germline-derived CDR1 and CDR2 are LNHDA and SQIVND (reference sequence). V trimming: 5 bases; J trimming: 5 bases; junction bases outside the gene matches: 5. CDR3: CASSPQGADQPQHF. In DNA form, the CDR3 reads TGTGCCAGTAGTCCCCAGGGGGCTGATCAGCCCCAGCATTTT.

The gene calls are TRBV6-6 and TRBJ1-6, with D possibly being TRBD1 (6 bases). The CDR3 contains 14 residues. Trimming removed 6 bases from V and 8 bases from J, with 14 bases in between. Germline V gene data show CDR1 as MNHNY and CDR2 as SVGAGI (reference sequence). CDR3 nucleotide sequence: TGTGCCAGCAGACAACAGGGTCAGGATTCACCCCTCCACTTT. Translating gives CASRQQGQDSPLHF.

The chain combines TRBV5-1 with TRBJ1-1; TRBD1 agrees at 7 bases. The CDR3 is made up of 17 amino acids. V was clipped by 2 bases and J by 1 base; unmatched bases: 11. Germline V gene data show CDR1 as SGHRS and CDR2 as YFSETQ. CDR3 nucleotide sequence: TGCGCCAGCAGCTTATGGTTTGGAGGGGGCCAGAACACTGAAGCTTTCTTT. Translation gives CASSLWFGGGQNTEAFF.

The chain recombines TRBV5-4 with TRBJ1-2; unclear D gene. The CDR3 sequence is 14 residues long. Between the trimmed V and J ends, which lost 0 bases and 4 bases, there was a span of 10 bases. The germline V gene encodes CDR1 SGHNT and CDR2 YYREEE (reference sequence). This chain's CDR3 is CASSLVSFSYGYTF. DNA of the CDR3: TGTGCCAGCAGCTTGGTGAGCTTCTCCTATGGCTACACCTTC.

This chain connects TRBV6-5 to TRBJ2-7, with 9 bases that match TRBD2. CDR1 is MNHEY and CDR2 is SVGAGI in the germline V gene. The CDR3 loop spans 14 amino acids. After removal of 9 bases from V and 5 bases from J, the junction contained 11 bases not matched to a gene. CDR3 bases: TGTGCCAGAAAATCGGGACTAGCAGTCCACGAGCAGTACTTC. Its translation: CARKSGLAVHEQYF.